This record concerns one T cell receptor beta chain sequence. As yet, its antigen is unknown. V gave up 8 bases and J gave up 1 base, with 11 bases separating them. The CDR3 contains 14 residues. Germline assignment: CDR1 MNHNS and CDR2 SASEGT. Ipilimumab, 1 mg/kg, started 14 to 28 days after autologous transplant. Through week 26, nivolumab 3 mg/kg IV was given weeks 1, 4, 7, 10, then biweekly. These data belong to a study of ipilimumab plus nivolumab after autologous stem cell transplantation. The repertoire was sequenced with immunoSEQ multiplex PCR; TCRdb's copy has only in-frame clones and lacks some. The sample lists fewer than 85,000 clones, 83% occurring once. Study conclusions and caveats: The authors say TCR, Treg and microbiome findings warrant further study.

The receptor comes from a male donor with diffuse large B-cell lymphoma. Sequencing was performed on PBMCs, taken in a trial of ipilimumab plus nivolumab as post-transplant consolidation. The chain carries TRBV6-1 and TRBJ2-2; the D gene could be TRBD1 or TRBD2 (5 bases each). As DNA, the CDR3 is TGTGCCAGCTCAGGGACGCGGAACACCGGGGAGCTGTTTTTT. Translation gives CASSGTRNTGELFF.